These T cell receptor beta chains were read from a single sample in a study of T-cell reconstitution after alpha-beta-depleted transplantation in children. TCRdb ran MiXCR on the PCR reads and lists one entry per CDR3 protein. Of a few hundred thousand distinct CDR3 sequences in the sample, 25% to 30% were seen once. The sequences come from PBMCs, collected before TCRalphabeta/CD19-depleted stem cell transplant. These receptors were taken from a boy in the first two years of life with Wiskott-Aldrich syndrome, due to receive a stem cell transplant. CDR3s include the opening cysteine and the closing phenylalanine or tryptophan. Fields, in order: clone size, V gene, D gene, J gene, CDR3 DNA, CDR3 protein. The D gene is left open where the match is weak. Rows give clone size only sometimes, using once, few, many, or a class for an expanded clone.

clone size: -
V gene: TRBV20-1
D gene: -
J gene: TRBJ2-7
CDR3 DNA: TGCAGTGCTAGAGATCCACGGAACTCCCTTTACGAGCAGTACTTC
CDR3 protein: CSARDPRNSLYEQYF

clone size: few
V gene: TRBV20-1
D gene: TRBD1
J gene: TRBJ1-2
CDR3 DNA: TGCAGTGCTGGCGACAGGGAGAGCTACACCTTC
CDR3 protein: CSAGDRESYTF

clone size: -
V gene: TRBV7-9
D gene: -
J gene: TRBJ1-1
CDR3 DNA: TGTGCCAGCAGCACTCGACTGAGCACTGAAGCTTTCTTT
CDR3 protein: CASSTRLSTEAFF

clone size: -
V gene: TRBV14
D gene: TRBD1
J gene: TRBJ2-1
CDR3 DNA: TGTGCCAGCAGCCCTACAGGGGCCAACAATGAGCAGTTCTTC
CDR3 protein: CASSPTGANNEQFF

clone size: few
V gene: TRBV6-1
D gene: -
J gene: TRBJ1-5
CDR3 DNA: TGTGCCAGCAGTCAGAGGGCGATCAATCAGCCCCAGCATTTT
CDR3 protein: CASSQRAINQPQHF

clone size: -
V gene: TRBV30
D gene: -
J gene: TRBJ2-1
CDR3 DNA: TGTGCCTGGAGTGTAAGAAGTAGGAGCTCCTACAATGAGCAGTTCTTC
CDR3 protein: CAWSVRSRSSYNEQFF

clone size: -
V gene: TRBV10-3
D gene: TRBD2
J gene: TRBJ2-1
CDR3 DNA: TGTGCCATCAGTGATGCTAGCGGGAGCTATGAGCAGTTCTTC
CDR3 protein: CAISDASGSYEQFF

clone size: -
V gene: TRBV28
D gene: TRBD1
J gene: TRBJ1-6
CDR3 DNA: TGTGCCAGCAGTTTAGTAACCGGGACAGGGGTTTCACCCCTCCACTTT
CDR3 protein: CASSLVTGTGVSPLHF

clone size: -
V gene: TRBV7-3
D gene: -
J gene: TRBJ2-3
CDR3 DNA: TGTGCCAGCAGATTAGGCACCCACTCCACAGATACGCAGTATTTT
CDR3 protein: CASRLGTHSTDTQYF

clone size: many
V gene: TRBV29-1
D gene: -
J gene: TRBJ1-2
CDR3 DNA: TGCAGCGTTGTCGGAGCAGCCAGCTATGGCTACACCTTC
CDR3 protein: CSVVGAASYGYTF

clone size: -
V gene: TRBV6-1
D gene: TRBD1
J gene: TRBJ2-7
CDR3 DNA: TGTGCCAGCAGGAAGACAGGGTACTACGAGCAGTACTTC
CDR3 protein: CASRKTGYYEQYF

clone size: -
V gene: TRBV5-1
D gene: TRBD1
J gene: TRBJ2-7
CDR3 DNA: TGCGCCAGCTGTCGGGACAGACCGAACTACGAGCAGTACTTC
CDR3 protein: CASCRDRPNYEQYF

clone size: -
V gene: TRBV7-9
D gene: -
J gene: TRBJ1-2
CDR3 DNA: TGTGCCAGCAGGACCGGTTTGGACTATGGCTACACCTTC
CDR3 protein: CASRTGLDYGYTF

clone size: few
V gene: TRBV10-3
D gene: -
J gene: TRBJ2-1
CDR3 DNA: TGTGCCATCAGTGAGGGCGATGAGCAGTTCTTC
CDR3 protein: CAISEGDEQFF

clone size: few
V gene: TRBV5-1
D gene: TRBD2
J gene: TRBJ2-1
CDR3 DNA: TGCGCCAGCAGCCCGGGTGCGCGGGAGTCTTTCAATGAGCAGTTCTTC
CDR3 protein: CASSPGARESFNEQFF

clone size: -
V gene: TRBV10-3
D gene: TRBD2
J gene: TRBJ2-3
CDR3 DNA: TGTGCCATCAGTGACCCTAGCGGGAGTGGTACCCCAGATACGCAGTATTTT
CDR3 protein: CAISDPSGSGTPDTQYF

clone size: -
V gene: TRBV27
D gene: -
J gene: TRBJ2-1
CDR3 DNA: TGTGCCAGCAGTTTTTCCGCGGGAACCTACAATGAGCAGTTCTTC
CDR3 protein: CASSFSAGTYNEQFF

clone size: few
V gene: TRBV5-1
D gene: TRBD2
J gene: TRBJ2-7
CDR3 DNA: TGCGCCAGCAGCTACGGGACTAGCGGCTACGAGCAGTACTTC
CDR3 protein: CASSYGTSGYEQYF

clone size: -
V gene: TRBV28
D gene: TRBD1
J gene: TRBJ2-5
CDR3 DNA: TGTGCCAGCAGCGGACAGGGGGCAGGGAAGACCCAGTACTTC
CDR3 protein: CASSGQGAGKTQYF

clone size: -
V gene: TRBV18
D gene: TRBD1
J gene: TRBJ2-7
CDR3 DNA: TGTGCCAGCTCACCACGGACAGGGTTTTACGAGCAGTACTTC
CDR3 protein: CASSPRTGFYEQYF

clone size: few
V gene: TRBV5-1
D gene: TRBD1
J gene: TRBJ2-4
CDR3 DNA: TGCGCCAGCAGCTTGGGGGACAGGGCCCCCATTCAGTACTTC
CDR3 protein: CASSLGDRAPIQYF

clone size: -
V gene: TRBV5-6
D gene: -
J gene: TRBJ2-2
CDR3 DNA: TGTGCCAGCAGCTGGTTAGCGAAGAACACCGGGGAGCTGTTTTTT
CDR3 protein: CASSWLAKNTGELFF

clone size: few
V gene: TRBV25-1
D gene: -
J gene: TRBJ2-1
CDR3 DNA: TGTGCCAGCAGTGAGTACAGGGAAGGCGCTGAGCAGTTCTTC
CDR3 protein: CASSEYREGAEQFF

clone size: few
V gene: TRBV5-1
D gene: TRBD2
J gene: TRBJ2-7
CDR3 DNA: TGCGCCAGCAGCATAGGACTAGACCGATTCGAGCAGTACTTC
CDR3 protein: CASSIGLDRFEQYF